This entry concerns a single T cell receptor beta chain. What it binds is unknown. The treatment here: 10-day PBMC culture with coronavirus spike peptide pools or control peptides (ViraFEST assay). TCR sequencing followed the expansion of antigen-specific T cells with peptide pools in ViraFEST. PCR tests turned positive between March and December 2020, before US Alpha, Beta and Delta variants. Roughly 2.2 million PBMCs went into each well for culture with about 10 IU/ml IL-2 and around 10 ug/ml peptide pools. The sample originates from a study of vaccination and CD4 T cells after COVID-19. The overall study: Convalescent donors totaled six males and four females, including two who were Hispanic.

The V gene's germline CDR1 is LNHDA and CDR2 SQIVND (reference sequence). The CDR3 is 15 residues long. The junction had 6 bases not matched to a gene; V was cut back by 6 bases and J by 2 bases. Researchers used the Oncomine TCR Beta short-read assay to sequence DNA from cultured CD4+ T cells. TCRdb reprocessed the PCR reads via MiXCR and lists one record per CDR3 protein. The sample holds several thousand distinct CDR3 sequences; 55% to 70% are singletons and the top ten take about 23%. This receptor was obtained from a human donor who had recovered from COVID-19. What was sequenced was CD4+ T cells from blood, cultured in vitro. The J gene is TRBJ1-5, the V gene TRBV19, with 8 positions matching TRBD1. In DNA, the CDR3 is TGTGCCAGTAGCCCCCCGACAGGGGGCAATCAGCCCCAGCATTTT. Translating gives CASSPPTGGNQPQHF. The full variable domain, its missing parts supplied by reference TRBV19 and TRBJ1-5, is DGGITQSPKYLFRKEGQNVTLSCEQNLNHDAMYWYRQDPGQGLRLIYYSQIVNDFQKGDIAEGYSVSREKKESFPLTVTSAQKNPTAFYLCASSPPTGGNQPQHFGDGTRLSIL.